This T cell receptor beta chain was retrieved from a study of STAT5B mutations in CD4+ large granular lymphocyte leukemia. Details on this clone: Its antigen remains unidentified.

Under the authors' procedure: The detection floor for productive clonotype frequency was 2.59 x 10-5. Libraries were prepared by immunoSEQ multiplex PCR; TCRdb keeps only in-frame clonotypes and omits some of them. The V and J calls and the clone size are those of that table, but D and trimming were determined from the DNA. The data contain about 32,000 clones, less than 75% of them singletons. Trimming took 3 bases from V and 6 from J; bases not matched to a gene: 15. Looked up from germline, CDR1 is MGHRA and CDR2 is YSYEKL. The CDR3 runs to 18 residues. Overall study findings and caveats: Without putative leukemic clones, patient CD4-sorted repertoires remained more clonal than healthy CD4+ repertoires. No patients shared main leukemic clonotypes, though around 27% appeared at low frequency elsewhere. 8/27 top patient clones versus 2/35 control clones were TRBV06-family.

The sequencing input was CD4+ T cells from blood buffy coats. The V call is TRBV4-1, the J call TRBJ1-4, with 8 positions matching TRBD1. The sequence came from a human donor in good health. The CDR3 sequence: CASSHPRAGGVRDEKLFF. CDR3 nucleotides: TGCGCCAGCAGCCATCCTCGGGCAGGGGGCGTCCGTGATGAAAAACTGTTTTTT.